This entry lists 27 T cell receptor beta chains sequenced from one sample in a study of early T cells in non-severe SARS-CoV-2 infection (dated by TCRdb to the early 2020s). Receptor amplification or capture employed 5' RACE. Sequencer: NextSeq 500. Starting from the raw public reads, TCRdb applied fastp trimming at Q25, assembled clones with MiXCR and retained in-frame beta chains. Every entry covers one CDR3 protein and lists the most common genes and DNA from its rows. The sample table shows around 64,000 distinct CDR3 sequences, and around 11% are seen once. Roughly 6% of the sample is in the top ten clones. Sequencing was done on a sample of whole blood. These receptors all come from an adult who was a healthcare worker with PCR-confirmed SARS-CoV-2 infection or an uninfected control (not recorded which).

This clonotype was observed a handful of times. Written as DNA, the CDR3 is TGCAGCGTTGAATTCGCCCATGAGCAGTTCTTC. This encodes CSVEFAHEQFF. The V and J genes are TRBV29-1 and TRBJ2-1; D call uncertain. Trimming stripped 2 bases from V and 8 bases from J, with 7 bases between. CDR1 and CDR2 from the germline V gene are SQVTM and ANQGSEA. This CDR3 is 11 amino acids long.

This clonotype was recorded a few times. The chain employs TRBV12-3 or TRBV12-4 and TRBJ1-2; maybe TRBD1 (5 bases). V lost 6 bases, J lost 7 bases, and 21 bases lay in between. The CDR3 is 15 residues long. The CDR3 is CASSPRMLGVGGYTF. CDR3 in DNA: TGTGCCAGCAGCCCCCGTATGTTAGGGGTTGGTGGCTACACCTTC.

The V and J genes are TRBV29-1 and TRBJ2-5; D ambiguous. CDR3 length: 12 residues. V was clipped by 7 bases and J by 5 bases, with 14 bases between them. CDR1 SQVTM and CDR2 ANQGSEA come from the germline V gene. CDR3 nucleotides: TGCAGCGCCCACAGAGCGAGCGAGACCCAGTACTTC. Translating gives CSAHRASETQYF.

This clonotype was picked up many times. This chain links TRBV29-1 with TRBJ2-1; a weak D match, TRBD1 (7 bases). The germline V and J ends were trimmed by 4 bases and 10 bases, with 11 bases remaining between them. This CDR3 is 11 amino acids long. Germline CDR1 reads SQVTM; CDR2 reads ANQGSEA. The CDR3 DNA sequence: TGCAGCGTTGCAGGGGGAGGAGAGCAGTTCTTC. Amino acid sequence: CSVAGGGEQFF.

The sample holds many counts of this clonotype. The chain is built from TRBV11-2 and TRBJ1-1; D is possibly TRBD1 (6 bases). Germline V CDR1 and CDR2: SGHAT, FQNNGV. Trimming took 3 bases from V and 0 from J, leaving 17 bases between them. This CDR3 has 17 residues. CDR3 protein: CASSLGLGGRMNTEAFF. The CDR3 bases are TGTGCCAGCAGCTTGGGGCTCGGGGGCAGGATGAACACTGAAGCTTTCTTT.

This rearrangement joins TRBV9 to TRBJ1-1, with a weak D call TRBD1 (6 bases). Germline V gene sequence: CDR1 SGDLS, CDR2 YYNGEE. The V end was cut by 0 bases, the J end by 7 bases, with 16 bases between. The length of the CDR3 is 15 residues. This CDR3 reads CASSVVSSGVNEAFF. The CDR3 region has the DNA TGTGCCAGCAGCGTAGTCAGCTCAGGGGTGAATGAAGCTTTCTTT.

This clonotype has only a few counts. This chain joins TRBV5-1 and TRBJ2-3, with TRBD2 matching over 8 bases. The CDR3 has 15 amino acids. V dropped 4 bases and J dropped 0; count of bases not matched to a gene: 4. The germline V gene encodes CDR1 SGHRS and CDR2 YFSETQ. In nucleotides, the CDR3 is TGCGCCAGCAGCCCTGGACTAGCCAGCACAGATACGCAGTATTTT. Translated: CASSPGLASTDTQYF.

The sample holds many counts of this clonotype. The chain couples TRBV6-1 to TRBJ2-7; TRBD1 is a possible D gene (6 bases). This CDR3 has 16 residues. V was pared by 2 bases and J by 5 bases, with 19 bases between. Germline loops: CDR1 MNHNS, CDR2 SASEGT. The DNA for the CDR3 is TGTGCCAGCAGTGAAACCGGGCAGGGGTGGATCCACGAGCAGTACTTC. Protein: CASSETGQGWIHEQYF.

This clonotype was found many times. This chain links TRBV6-2 or TRBV6-3 with TRBJ2-3, with 9 bases that match TRBD2. Trimming took 8 bases from V and 3 from J; bases not matched to a gene: 3. The V gene's germline CDR1 is MNHEY and CDR2 SVGEGT. The CDR3 length is 13 residues. The CDR3, as DNA: TGTGCCAGCGGTCTAGCGGGGACAGATACGCAGTATTTT. It specifies CASGLAGTDTQYF.

This clonotype was detected ten times or more. The chain has TRBV7-2 and TRBJ2-7; possibly TRBD1 or TRBD2 for D (5 bases each). The CDR3 sequence is 13 residues long. Per the germline V gene, CDR1 is SGHTA and CDR2 is FQGNSA. Trimming left V 4 bases short and J 4 bases short, with 11 bases between. CDR3 sequence reads: CASSSGRQYEQYF. The CDR3 DNA is TGTGCCAGCAGCTCTGGGAGACAGTACGAGCAGTACTTC. The full variable domain, with the rest looked up from reference TRBV7-2 and TRBJ2-7, is GAGVSQSPSNKVTEKGKDVELRCDPISGHTALYWYRQSLGQGLEFLIYFQGNSAPDKSGLPSDRFSAERTGGSVSTLTIQRTQQEDSAVYLCASSSGRQYEQYFGPGTRLTVT.

On this clonotype: This may stem from a read error, because a much larger clone lies one nucleotide away. This rearrangement joins TRBV7-2 to TRBJ2-7; D possibly corresponds to TRBD2 (6 bases). From germline, CDR1 is SGHTA and CDR2 FQGNSA. The CDR3 spans 14 residues. Written as DNA, the CDR3 is TGTCCCAGCACCCCCGCACGGGGGTCCTACGAGCAGTACTTC. Translation: CPSTPARGSYEQYF.

The chain recombines TRBV5-1 with TRBJ2-3, with 10 bases aligning to TRBD2. Germline V gene sequence: CDR1 SGHRS, CDR2 YFSETQ. The CDR3 runs to 17 residues. The junction had 8 bases not matched to a gene; V was cut back by 0 bases and J by 4 bases. CDR3 in amino acids: CASSLAVSGGAPDTQYF. As DNA, the CDR3 is TGCGCCAGCAGCTTGGCCGTAAGCGGGGGGGCGCCAGATACGCAGTATTTT.

There are many counts of this clonotype. This rearrangement joins TRBV11-2 to TRBJ1-2; D is perhaps TRBD1 (6 bases). The CDR3 runs to 13 residues. CDR1 is SGHAT, CDR2 FQNNGV, per germline. Trimming took off 0 bases at V and 7 bases at J, with 9 bases between the two ends. CDR3 in amino acids: CASSLEDRAGYTF. In nucleotides, the CDR3 is TGTGCCAGCAGCTTAGAGGACAGAGCTGGCTACACCTTC.

This clonotype was seen just once. The chain combines TRBV10-3 with TRBJ2-3; maybe TRBD1 (5 bases). Germline lookup yields CDR1 ENHRY and CDR2 SYGVKD. With 8 bases removed from V and 4 bases from J, the gap between germline ends came to 13 bases. The CDR3 spans 13 residues. CDR3 bases: TGTGCCATCCTTAACAGGCCCGCAGATACGCAGTATTTT. Amino acids: CAILNRPADTQYF.

The sample holds many counts of this clonotype. V usage is TRBV5-5 and J usage is TRBJ2-7; 8 bases align to TRBD1. There are 13 residues in the CDR3. Trimming at V came to 0 bases and at J to 6 bases, leaving 2 bases not matched to a gene. The germline V gene encodes CDR1 SGHKS and CDR2 YYEKEE (reference sequence). The CDR3 sequence: CASSLEDRAEQYF. The DNA of the CDR3 is TGTGCCAGCAGCTTGGAGGACAGGGCCGAGCAGTACTTC.

The V gene is TRBV2, the J gene TRBJ1-5, with D unclear. The V end lost 9 bases, the J end lost 4 bases, and 13 bases lay between the germline ends. In germline, CDR1 is SNHLY, CDR2 FYNNEI. The CDR3 has 13 amino acids. The CDR3 here is CARGEGKNQPQHF. CDR3 sequence (DNA): TGTGCCAGAGGTGAGGGAAAAAATCAGCCCCAGCATTTT.

This clonotype was seen repeatedly, ten times or more. The chain recombines TRBV28 with TRBJ1-2; D ambiguous. V shed 7 bases and J shed 3 bases, with 15 bases lying between them. Per the germline V gene, CDR1 is MDHEN and CDR2 is SYDVKM. This CDR3 is 14 amino acids long. The CDR3 coding sequence is TGTGCCAGCATTCCTAACTGGGCGGACTATGGCTACACCTTC. Protein: CASIPNWADYGYTF.

This clonotype has more than one count but fewer than ten. This chain uses TRBV5-1 with TRBJ2-1, with a possible D match to TRBD2 (6 bases). The germline gives CDR1 SGHRS, CDR2 YFSETQ. CDR3 length: 15 residues. V lost 0 bases and J lost 8, with 15 bases in between. The CDR3 DNA reads TGCGCCAGCAGCTTGGGGGACTCGTGGGTCTATGAGCAGTTCTTC. Translation gives CASSLGDSWVYEQFF.

This clonotype was seen ten or more times. The chain employs TRBV7-8 and TRBJ1-6; 9 nucleotides line up with TRBD1. J lost 7 bases, V lost 4 bases, and 17 bases had no gene match. There are 19 residues in the CDR3. Germline CDR1 is SGHVS and CDR2 is FQNEAQ. The CDR3 reads CASSSRVGLGQGINSPLHF. The CDR3 nucleotides are TGTGCCAGCAGCTCCAGGGTGGGGCTCGGACAGGGGATCAATTCACCCCTCCACTTT.

In regard to this clonotype: The CDR3 does not end in the conserved phenylalanine or tryptophan, so this is likely a read error. It is unclear where the CDR3 begins or ends on the DNA, so no DNA is shown, and the CDR3 is as TCRdb lists it. This chain links TRBV20-1 with TRBJ1-2; the DNA was not used to check the table's D call, TRBD1. Looked up from germline, CDR1 is DFQATT and CDR2 is SNEGSKA (reference sequence). With termini counted, the CDR3 has 11 amino acids. The CDR3 loop reads CSALSTGTPVL.

The chain has TRBV7-8 and TRBJ1-6; D gene ambiguous. The germline V and J ends were trimmed by 3 bases and 11 bases, with 17 bases remaining between them. There are 15 residues in the CDR3. From germline, CDR1 is SGHVS and CDR2 FQNEAQ. The CDR3 loop is CASSFLSTATAPLHF. Written as DNA, the CDR3 is TGTGCCAGCAGCTTCCTCTCGACGGCCACGGCACCCCTCCACTTT.

The V and J genes are TRBV6-2 or TRBV6-3 and TRBJ2-7, with a weak D call TRBD2 (5 bases). Deletions cut 5 bases from V and 6 bases from J, with 11 bases between. CDR1 and CDR2 from the germline V gene are MNHEY and SVGEGT. The CDR3 is 12 residues long. CDR3 bases: TGTGCCAGCAGTGGGAGAGTGGTCGAGCAGTACTTC. Its protein product is CASSGRVVEQYF.

At least ten counts were recorded for this clonotype. CDR3 DNA: TGCAGCGTTGTCGGGGAGGAGGGTACCATTCAGTACTTC. It yields the protein CSVVGEEGTIQYF. This rearrangement joins TRBV29-1 to TRBJ2-4; possibly TRBD2 for D (6 bases). CDR1 SQVTM and CDR2 ANQGSEA come from the germline V gene. Trimming removed 4 bases from V and 9 bases from J, with 16 bases in between. The CDR3 consists of 13 residues.

The chain has TRBV6-5 and TRBJ2-2; D is uncertain. V shed 10 bases and J shed 1 base, with 7 bases lying between them. Germline CDR1 MNHEY, CDR2 SVGAGI. The CDR3 covers 12 residues. The CDR3 loop reads CATGGNTGELFF. For the CDR3, the DNA is TGTGCCACCGGTGGGAACACCGGGGAGCTGTTTTTT.

This clonotype was observed at least ten times. The rearrangement joins TRBV6-6 to TRBJ2-2, with TRBD1 identical over 9 bases. The V gene end was trimmed by 5 bases and the J gene end by 5 bases; junction bases not matched to a gene: 18. Per germline, CDR1 MNHNY and CDR2 SVGAGI (reference sequence). The CDR3 has 19 amino acids. The CDR3 protein is CASSTSPGQGPKKTGELFF. CDR3 DNA sequence: TGTGCCAGCAGTACCTCCCCGGGACAGGGTCCCAAAAAGACCGGGGAGCTGTTTTTT.

The rearrangement uses TRBV27 and TRBJ2-1; 8 bases map to TRBD2. V dropped 3 bases and J dropped 6; count of bases not matched to a gene: 13. This CDR3 has 17 residues. Germline CDR1 and CDR2: MNHEY and SMNVEV (reference sequence). The CDR3 DNA is TGTGCCAGCAGTTTGGACAGCGGGAGACGGATGGGCAATGAGCAGTTCTTC. Protein product: CASSLDSGRRMGNEQFF.

The V call is TRBV20-1, the J call TRBJ2-7; 7 nucleotides align to TRBD1. The germline gives CDR1 DFQATT, CDR2 SNEGSKA (reference sequence). This CDR3 spans 13 amino acids. V shed 1 base and J 3 bases; nucleotides not matched to a gene: 3. As DNA, the CDR3 is TGCAGTGCTAGAGTCGGGACAGACTACGAGCAGTACTTC. Amino acids: CSARVGTDYEQYF.